Each of the 4 T cell receptor beta chains below was sequenced from the same sample in a study of patients and donors after allogeneic stem cell transplantation. TCRdb re-called the RT-PCR reads with MiXCR, one entry per CDR3 protein. The sample holds hundreds of thousands of distinct CDR3 sequences, roughly two fifths seen once. Input material: blood, either unsorted or a sorted T cell fraction (not recorded which). These receptors originate from a human donor who was either an allogeneic HSCT recipient or a stem cell or donor lymphocyte infusion donor (not recorded which). It is not recorded whose cells these are; they may come from a transplant donor.

The chain combines TRBV20-1 with TRBJ1-2, with 8 nucleotides matching TRBD1. The CDR3 has 13 residues. CDR1 DFQATT and CDR2 SNEGSKA come from the germline V gene (reference sequence). The junction had 4 bases not matched to a gene; V was cut back by 5 bases and J by 2 bases. The CDR3 protein is CSALYRGNYGYTF. CDR3 nucleotide sequence: TGCAGTGCTCTTTACAGGGGGAACTATGGCTACACCTTC.

The chain joins TRBV5-5 to TRBJ1-2; 10 bases line up with TRBD1. CDR3 length: 16 residues. The junction had 14 bases not matched to a gene; V was cut back by 4 bases and J by 8 bases. Germline V gives CDR1 SGHKS, CDR2 YYEKEE (reference sequence). The CDR3 DNA sequence: TGTGCCAGCAGCCTTGCAGGGACAGGGGCCTGGTCCGGCTACACCTTC. It is translated as CASSLAGTGAWSGYTF.

The table lists this clonotype with a few counts. The chain joins TRBV12-3 or TRBV12-4 to TRBJ1-2; D not resolved. Between the trimmed V and J ends, which lost 2 bases and 9 bases, there was a span of 10 bases. The length of the CDR3 is 12 residues. The CDR3, as DNA: TGTGCCAGCAGTTTAAGCGTCGGGAGCTACACCTTC. It codes for CASSLSVGSYTF.

This chain joins TRBV9 and TRBJ2-7; D is ambiguous. Deletions cut 0 bases from V and 0 bases from J, with 7 bases between. CDR1 SGDLS and CDR2 YYNGEE come from the germline V gene. This CDR3 region has 14 residues. The CDR3 region is CASSVEHVSYEQYF. The CDR3 DNA reads TGTGCCAGCAGCGTAGAACACGTCTCCTACGAGCAGTACTTC.